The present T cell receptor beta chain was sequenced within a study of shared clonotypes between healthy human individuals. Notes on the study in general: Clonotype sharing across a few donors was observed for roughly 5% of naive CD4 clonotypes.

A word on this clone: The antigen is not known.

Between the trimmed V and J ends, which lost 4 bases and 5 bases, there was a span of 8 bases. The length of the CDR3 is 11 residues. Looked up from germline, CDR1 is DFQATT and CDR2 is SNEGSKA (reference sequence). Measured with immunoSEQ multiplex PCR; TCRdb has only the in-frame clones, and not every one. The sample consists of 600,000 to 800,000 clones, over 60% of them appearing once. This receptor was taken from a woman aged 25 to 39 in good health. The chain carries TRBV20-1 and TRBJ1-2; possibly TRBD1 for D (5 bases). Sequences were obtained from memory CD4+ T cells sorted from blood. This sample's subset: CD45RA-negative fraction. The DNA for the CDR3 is TGCAGTGCTAAAAGACAGTATGGCTACACCTTC. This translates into CSAKRQYGYTF.